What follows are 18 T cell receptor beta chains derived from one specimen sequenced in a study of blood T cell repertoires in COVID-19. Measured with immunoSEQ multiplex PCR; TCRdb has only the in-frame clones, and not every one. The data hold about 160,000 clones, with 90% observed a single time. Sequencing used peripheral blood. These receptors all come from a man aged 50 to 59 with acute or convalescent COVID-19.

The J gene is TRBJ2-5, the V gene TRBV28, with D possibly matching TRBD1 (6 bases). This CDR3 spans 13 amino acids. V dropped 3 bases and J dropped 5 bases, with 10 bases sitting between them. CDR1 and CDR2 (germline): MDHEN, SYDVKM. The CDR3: CASSFRGLETQYF. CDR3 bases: TGTGCCAGCAGTTTTAGGGGGTTGGAGACCCAGTACTTC. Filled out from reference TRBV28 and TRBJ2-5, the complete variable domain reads DVKVTQSSRYLVKRTGEKVFLECVQDMDHENMFWYRQDPGLGLRLIYFSYDVKMKEKGDIPEGYSVSREKKERFSLILESASTNQTSMYLCASSFRGLETQYFGPGTRLLVL.

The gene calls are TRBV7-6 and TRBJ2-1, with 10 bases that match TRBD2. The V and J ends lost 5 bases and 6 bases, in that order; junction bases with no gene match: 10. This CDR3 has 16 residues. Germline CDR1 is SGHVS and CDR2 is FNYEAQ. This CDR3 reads CASSHLAGDLGNEQFF. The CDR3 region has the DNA TGTGCCAGCAGCCACCTAGCGGGAGATCTAGGCAATGAGCAGTTCTTC.

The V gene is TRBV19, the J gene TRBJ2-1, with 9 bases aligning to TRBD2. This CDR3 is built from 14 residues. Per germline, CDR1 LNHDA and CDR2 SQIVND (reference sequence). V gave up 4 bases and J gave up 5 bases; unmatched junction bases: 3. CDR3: CASSRRGGNNEQFF. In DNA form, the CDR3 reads TGTGCCAGTAGTAGGCGGGGGGGGAACAATGAGCAGTTCTTC. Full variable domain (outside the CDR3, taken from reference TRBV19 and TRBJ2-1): DGGITQSPKYLFRKEGQNVTLSCEQNLNHDAMYWYRQDPGQGLRLIYYSQIVNDFQKGDIAEGYSVSREKKESFPLTVTSAQKNPTAFYLCASSRRGGNNEQFFGPGTRLTVL.

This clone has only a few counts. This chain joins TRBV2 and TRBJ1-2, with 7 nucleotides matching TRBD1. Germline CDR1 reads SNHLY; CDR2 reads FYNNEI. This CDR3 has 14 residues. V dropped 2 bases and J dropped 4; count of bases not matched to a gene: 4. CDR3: CASSERGLSYGYTF. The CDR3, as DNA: TGTGCCAGCAGTGAAAGGGGGCTGAGCTATGGCTACACCTTC.

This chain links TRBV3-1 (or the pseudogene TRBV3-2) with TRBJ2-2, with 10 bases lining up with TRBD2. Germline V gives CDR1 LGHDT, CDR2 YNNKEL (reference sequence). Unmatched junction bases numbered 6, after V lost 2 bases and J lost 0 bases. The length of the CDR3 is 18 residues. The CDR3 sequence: CASSQHPSGGTNTGELFF. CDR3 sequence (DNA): TGTGCCAGCAGCCAACATCCTAGCGGGGGCACGAACACCGGGGAGCTGTTTTTT.

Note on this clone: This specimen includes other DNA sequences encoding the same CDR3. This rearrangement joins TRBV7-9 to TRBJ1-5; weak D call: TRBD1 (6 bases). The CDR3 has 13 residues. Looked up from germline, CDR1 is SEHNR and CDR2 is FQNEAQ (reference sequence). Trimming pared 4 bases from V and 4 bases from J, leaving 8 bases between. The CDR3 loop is CASSSTGNQPQHF. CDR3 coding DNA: TGTGCCAGCAGCTCCACAGGGAATCAGCCCCAGCATTTT.

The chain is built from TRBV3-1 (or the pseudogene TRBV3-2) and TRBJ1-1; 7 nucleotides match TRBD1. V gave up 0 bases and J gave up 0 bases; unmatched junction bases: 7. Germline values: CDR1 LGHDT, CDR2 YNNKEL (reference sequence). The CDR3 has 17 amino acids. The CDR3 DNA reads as TGTGCCAGCAGCCAAGATCAAGGCAGGGGGATGAACACTGAAGCTTTCTTT. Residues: CASSQDQGRGMNTEAFF.

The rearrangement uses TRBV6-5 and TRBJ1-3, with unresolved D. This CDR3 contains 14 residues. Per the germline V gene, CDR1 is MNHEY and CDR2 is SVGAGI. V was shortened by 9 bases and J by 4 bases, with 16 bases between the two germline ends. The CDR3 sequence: CASSDGGAGNTIYF. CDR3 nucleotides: TGTGCCAGTAGCGACGGTGGAGCCGGAAACACCATATATTTT.

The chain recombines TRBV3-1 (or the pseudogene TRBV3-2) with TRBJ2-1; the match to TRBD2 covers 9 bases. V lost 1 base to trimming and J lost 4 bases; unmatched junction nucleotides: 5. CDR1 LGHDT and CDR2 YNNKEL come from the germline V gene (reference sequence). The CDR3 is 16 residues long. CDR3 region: CASSQGSTSGYNEQFF. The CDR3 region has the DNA TGTGCCAGCAGCCAAGGATCTACTAGCGGGTACAATGAGCAGTTCTTC.

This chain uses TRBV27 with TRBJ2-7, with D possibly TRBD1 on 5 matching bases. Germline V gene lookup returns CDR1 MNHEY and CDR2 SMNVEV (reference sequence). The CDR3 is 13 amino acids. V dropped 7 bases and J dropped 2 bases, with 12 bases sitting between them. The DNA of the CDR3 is TGTGCCAGCAAGGGGCAGATGCCCTACGAGCAGTACTTC. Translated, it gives CASKGQMPYEQYF.

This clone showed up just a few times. CDR3 protein: CASSTTGAPGELFF. CDR3 DNA: TGCGCCAGCAGCACCACAGGGGCGCCCGGGGAGCTGTTTTTT. This chain links TRBV4-1 with TRBJ2-2; 7 nucleotides match TRBD1. Germline V gene sequence: CDR1 MGHRA, CDR2 YSYEKL. This CDR3 has 14 amino acids. V dropped 5 bases and J dropped 6; count of bases not matched to a gene: 6.

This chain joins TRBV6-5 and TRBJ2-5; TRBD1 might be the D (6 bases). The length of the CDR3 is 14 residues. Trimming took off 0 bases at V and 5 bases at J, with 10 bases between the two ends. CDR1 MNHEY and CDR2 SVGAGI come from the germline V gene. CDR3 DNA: TGTGCCAGCAGTTACTCGGACAGTGCCGAGACCCAGTACTTC. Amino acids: CASSYSDSAETQYF.

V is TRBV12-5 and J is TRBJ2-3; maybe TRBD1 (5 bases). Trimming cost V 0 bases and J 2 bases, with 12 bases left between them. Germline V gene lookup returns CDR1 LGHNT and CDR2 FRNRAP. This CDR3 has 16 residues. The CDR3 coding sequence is TGTGCTAGTGGTTTGGTACTCGACAGAAACACAGATACGCAGTATTTT. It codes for CASGLVLDRNTDTQYF. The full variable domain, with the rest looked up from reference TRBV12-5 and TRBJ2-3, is DARVTQTPRHKVTEMGQEVTMRCQPILGHNTVFWYRQTMMQGLELLAYFRNRAPLDDSGMPKDRFSAEMPDATLATLKIQPSEPRDSAVYFCASGLVLDRNTDTQYFGPGTRLTVL.

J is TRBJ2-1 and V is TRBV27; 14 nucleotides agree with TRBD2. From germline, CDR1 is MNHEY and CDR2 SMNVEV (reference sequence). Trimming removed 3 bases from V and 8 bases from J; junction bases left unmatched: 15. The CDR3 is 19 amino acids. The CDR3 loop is CASSFRGLAGAIGGHEQFF. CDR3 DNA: TGTGCCAGCAGTTTCAGGGGACTAGCGGGAGCGATCGGGGGGCATGAGCAGTTCTTC.

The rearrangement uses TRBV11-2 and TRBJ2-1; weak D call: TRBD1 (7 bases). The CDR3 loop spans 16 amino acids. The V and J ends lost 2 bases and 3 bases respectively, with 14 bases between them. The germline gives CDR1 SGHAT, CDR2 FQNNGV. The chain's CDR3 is CASSLRQGSGYNEQFF. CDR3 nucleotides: TGTGCCAGCAGCTTACGACAGGGTAGCGGCTACAATGAGCAGTTCTTC.

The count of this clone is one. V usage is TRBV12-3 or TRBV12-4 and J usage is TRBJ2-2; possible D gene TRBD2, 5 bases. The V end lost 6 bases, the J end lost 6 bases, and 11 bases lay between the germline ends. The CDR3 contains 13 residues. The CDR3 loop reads CASSTTRSGELFF. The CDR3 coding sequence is TGTGCCAGCAGCACTACTAGATCCGGGGAGCTGTTTTTT.

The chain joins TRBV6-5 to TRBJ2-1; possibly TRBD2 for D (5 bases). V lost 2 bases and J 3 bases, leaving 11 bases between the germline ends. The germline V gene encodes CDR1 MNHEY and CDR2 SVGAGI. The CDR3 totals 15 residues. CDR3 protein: CASSYQAGLYNEQFF. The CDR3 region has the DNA TGTGCCAGCAGTTACCAGGCAGGACTCTACAATGAGCAGTTCTTC.

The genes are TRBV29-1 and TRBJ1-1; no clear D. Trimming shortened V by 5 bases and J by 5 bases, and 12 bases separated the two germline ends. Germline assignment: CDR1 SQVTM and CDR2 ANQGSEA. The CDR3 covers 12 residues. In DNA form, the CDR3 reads TGCAGCGTTACGGGGTCGTATACTGAAGCTTTCTTT. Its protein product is CSVTGSYTEAFF.